The subject of this entry is one T cell receptor (beta chain). In the original analysis: Reference gene primers were amplified, and this amplification served to estimate nucleated cell counts. The assay was immunoSEQ multiplex PCR, and TCRdb's table has in-frame clones only and misses some. V, J and clone size were drawn from that table, and D and trimming were deduced from the DNA. In the table there are around 57,000 clones, roughly 87% of which are singletons. The data originate from a study of blood T cell repertoires in COVID-19. The overall study: COVID-19 samples, acute and convalescent, were from the United States, Italy and Spain. PBMCs, B-cell-depleted T cells, or T cells provided the cDNA or gDNA that made up the material.

The V gene's germline CDR1 is SGHRS and CDR2 YFSETQ. V shed 2 bases and J 3 bases; nucleotides not matched to a gene: 2. This CDR3 has 15 amino acids. The clonotype originates from a woman aged 55-70 years with acute or convalescent COVID-19. J is TRBJ2-7 and V is TRBV5-1; 13 bases fit TRBD2. Sequenced input: peripheral blood. CDR3 loop: CASSLRLAGGYEQYF. The CDR3 nucleotides are TGCGCCAGCAGCTTACGACTAGCGGGGGGCTACGAGCAGTACTTC.